One and the same sample provided the 20 T cell receptor beta chains below, sequenced in a study of blood T cell repertoires in COVID-19. Measured with immunoSEQ multiplex PCR; TCRdb has only the in-frame clones, and not every one. The sample holds 200,000 to 250,000 clones, about 87% seen once. Sequencing was performed on PBMCs or T cells enriched from blood (not recorded which). These receptors all stem from a woman in her twenties or thirties who had recovered from COVID-19.

This chain joins TRBV7-9 and TRBJ2-7; the match to TRBD1 covers 11 bases. The CDR3 is 16 residues long. Looked up from germline, CDR1 is SEHNR and CDR2 is FQNEAQ (reference sequence). After removal of 5 bases from V and 4 bases from J, the junction contained 10 bases not matched to a gene. For the CDR3, the DNA is TGTGCCAGCAGCGTTACAGCTGGACAGGGGGCTTACGAGCAGTACTTC. This translates into CASSVTAGQGAYEQYF.

This clone was recorded a few times. This chain connects TRBV4-2 to TRBJ2-1; 9 bases fit TRBD2. J lost 7 bases, V lost 0 bases, and 7 bases had no gene match. There are 16 residues in the CDR3. The germline V gene encodes CDR1 LGHNA and CDR2 YNFKEQ. The CDR3 sequence: CASSQDGNSGGNEQFF. The CDR3 nucleotides are TGTGCCAGCAGCCAAGATGGAAACAGCGGGGGGAATGAGCAGTTCTTC.

The chain uses TRBV18 and TRBJ1-4; D perhaps matches TRBD1 (5 bases). V lost 0 bases to trimming and J lost 6 bases, with 14 bases between them. CDR1 and CDR2 (germline): KGHSH, LQKENI. CDR3 length: 16 amino acids. CDR3 protein: CASSPPRTRADEKLFF. The CDR3 DNA reads as TGTGCCAGCTCACCACCAAGGACAAGGGCCGATGAAAAACTGTTTTTT.

The chain has TRBV6-5 and TRBJ1-5; D not resolved. CDR3 length: 11 residues. Trimming took 5 bases from V and 5 from J, leaving 4 bases between them. Germline CDR1 and CDR2: MNHEY and SVGAGI. The CDR3 is CASSIDQPQHF. As DNA, the CDR3 is TGTGCCAGCAGTATAGATCAGCCCCAGCATTTT.

The CDR3 DNA reads TGTGCCAGCAGCTTGGAGGGGCCCTACAATGAGCAGTTCTTC. Protein sequence: CASSLEGPYNEQFF. This rearrangement joins TRBV5-4 to TRBJ2-1; TRBD1 is a possible D gene (5 bases). Per the germline V gene, CDR1 is SGHNT and CDR2 is YYREEE (reference sequence). Trimming took off 0 bases at V and 2 bases at J, with 6 bases between the two ends. CDR3 length: 14 residues.

The J gene is TRBJ2-7, the V gene TRBV5-5, with 7 bases identical to TRBD2. Germline lookup yields CDR1 SGHKS and CDR2 YYEKEE (reference sequence). Trimming at V came to 5 bases and at J to 11 bases, leaving 13 bases not matched to a gene. CDR3 length: 13 residues. For the CDR3, the DNA is TGTGCCAGCAGAATGGGGGGGATCCAGGAAGAGTACTTC. This codes for CASRMGGIQEEYF. The full variable domain, with the rest looked up from reference TRBV5-5 and TRBJ2-7, is DAGVTQSPTHLIKTRGQQVTLRCSPISGHKSVSWYQQVLGQGPQFIFQYYEKEERGRGNFPDRFSARQFPNYSSELNVNALLLGDSALYLCASRMGGIQEEYFGPGTRLTVT.

The chain is built from TRBV4-1 and TRBJ2-3, with TRBD2 matching over 9 bases. Germline loops: CDR1 MGHRA, CDR2 YSYEKL. CDR3 length: 19 residues. The V and J ends lost 4 bases and 1 base, in that order; junction bases with no gene match: 15. The CDR3 sequence: CASSPSSLGSGGRTDTQYF. CDR3 sequence (DNA): TGCGCCAGCAGCCCGTCCTCCCTAGGTAGCGGGGGTCGCACAGATACGCAGTATTTT.

The chain couples TRBV24-1 to TRBJ1-2; 7 bases align to TRBD1. This CDR3 contains 14 residues. Germline CDR1 reads KGHDR; CDR2 reads SFDVKD. Trimming at V came to 2 bases and at J to 8 bases, leaving 7 bases not matched to a gene. The CDR3 DNA reads TGTGCCACCAGTGATTCCCGGGACAGATCCGGCTACACCTTC. Amino acids: CATSDSRDRSGYTF.

The chain employs TRBV19 and TRBJ1-3; no clear D gene. CDR1 LNHDA and CDR2 SQIVND come from the germline V gene (reference sequence). The CDR3 length is 16 residues. The ends were cut back, 1 base at V and 0 bases at J, with 10 bases in the middle. The CDR3 sequence: CASSIVGQYSGNTIYF. The CDR3 region has the DNA TGTGCCAGTAGTATAGTGGGCCAGTACTCTGGAAACACCATATATTTT.

This chain joins TRBV6-5 and TRBJ1-5; weak D call: TRBD1 (6 bases). The ends were cut back, 4 bases at V and 3 bases at J, with 10 bases in the middle. The germline V gene has CDR1 MNHEY and CDR2 SVGAGI. The CDR3 spans 14 residues. In nucleotides, the CDR3 is TGTGCCAGCAGTTCCCCAGGGGACAATCAGCCCCAGCATTTT. It yields the protein CASSSPGDNQPQHF.

This sequence joins TRBV6-5 and TRBJ1-2; D is perhaps TRBD1 (5 bases). The CDR3 totals 15 residues. The germline V gene has CDR1 MNHEY and CDR2 SVGAGI. Deletions cut 2 bases from V and 5 bases from J, with 15 bases between. The CDR3 bases are TGTGCCAGCAGTTACCAGCCCAGGGTCGGGTATGGCTACACCTTC. It codes for CASSYQPRVGYGYTF.

The J gene is TRBJ1-5, the V gene TRBV4-1; tentatively, D is TRBD1 (5 bases). Germline V gene sequence: CDR1 MGHRA, CDR2 YSYEKL. This CDR3 has 19 residues. With 0 bases removed from V and 3 bases from J, the gap between germline ends came to 21 bases. The CDR3 DNA follows: TGCGCCAGCAGCCAAGATATCATCGTAGGCCAAGGGGTCAATCAGCCCCAGCATTTT. This sequence encodes CASSQDIIVGQGVNQPQHF.

This clone was detected once. The chain carries TRBV14 and TRBJ1-3, with TRBD1 matching over 10 bases. J lost 2 bases, V lost 3 bases, and 1 base had no gene match. CDR3 length: 15 amino acids. Germline CDR1 and CDR2: SGHDN and FVKESK. CDR3 protein: CASSHGQGAGNTIYF. The CDR3 coding sequence is TGTGCCAGCAGCCATGGACAGGGGGCTGGAAACACCATATATTTT. The full variable domain, with the rest looked up from reference TRBV14 and TRBJ1-3, is EAGVTQFPSHSVIEKGQTVTLRCDPISGHDNLYWYRRVMGKEIKFLLHFVKESKQDESGMPNNRFLAERTGGTYSTLKVQPAELEDSGVYFCASSHGQGAGNTIYFGEGSWLTVV.

The genes are TRBV7-8 and TRBJ1-4; TRBD1 aligns across 10 bases. The V and J ends lost 5 bases and 8 bases, in that order; junction bases with no gene match: 8. The germline V gene encodes CDR1 SGHVS and CDR2 FQNEAQ. This CDR3 region has 15 residues. This CDR3 reads CASSPRTGGNEKLFF. CDR3 DNA: TGTGCCAGCAGCCCGCGGACAGGGGGAAACGAAAAACTGTTTTTT.

CDR3 loop: CASSSPDRGTGELFF. Written as DNA, the CDR3 is TGTGCCAGCAGCAGCCCGGACAGGGGCACCGGGGAGCTGTTTTTT. The chain joins TRBV3-1 (or the pseudogene TRBV3-2) to TRBJ2-2; 9 bases fit TRBD1. J was trimmed by 4 bases and V by 5 bases; bases with no gene match: 5. Germline V gene sequence: CDR1 LGHDT, CDR2 YNNKEL (reference sequence). CDR3 length equals 15 residues.

The V gene is TRBV5-1, the J gene TRBJ2-7; D perhaps matches TRBD2 (5 bases). Trimming removed 3 bases at V and 3 bases at J, with 16 bases between. The germline CDR1 and CDR2 sequences are SGHRS and YFSETQ. There are 15 residues in the CDR3. The CDR3 sequence is CASSYGPGIDYEQYF. The CDR3 DNA is TGCGCCAGCAGCTACGGTCCCGGGATAGACTACGAGCAGTACTTC.

This rearrangement joins TRBV6-5 to TRBJ1-5; TRBD1 is a possible D gene (5 bases). Germline assignment: CDR1 MNHEY and CDR2 SVGAGI. With 7 bases removed from V and 5 bases from J, the gap between germline ends came to 12 bases. This CDR3 is built from 13 residues. The CDR3 spells CASTGGTYQPQHF. CDR3 nucleotide sequence: TGTGCCAGCACCGGGGGGACCTATCAGCCCCAGCATTTT.

This clone was picked up a small number of times. The V and J genes are TRBV27 and TRBJ2-7, with D unclear. Germline CDR1 MNHEY, CDR2 SMNVEV (reference sequence). V lost 4 bases to trimming and J lost 6 bases, with 16 bases between them. This CDR3 contains 14 residues. The CDR3 DNA follows: TGTGCCAGCAGTTCACCTCCTCGAACGGGCGAGCAGTACTTC. The encoded protein is CASSSPPRTGEQYF.

The chain couples TRBV5-1 to TRBJ2-1; D is perhaps TRBD2 (5 bases). CDR3 size: 15 residues. Trimming took off 4 bases at V and 0 bases at J, with 11 bases between the two ends. Germline V gives CDR1 SGHRS, CDR2 YFSETQ. The CDR3 here is CASSPDLSSYNEQFF. The CDR3, as DNA: TGCGCCAGCAGCCCGGACTTAAGCTCCTACAATGAGCAGTTCTTC.

This clone is a singleton in its sample. This CDR3 reads CAISVRDYGYTF. The CDR3 DNA reads TGTGCCATCAGCGTTCGGGACTATGGCTACACCTTC. The chain employs TRBV10-3 and TRBJ1-2; no clear D gene. Trimming shortened V by 6 bases and J by 3 bases, and 8 bases separated the two germline ends. The CDR3 is 12 amino acids. In germline, CDR1 is ENHRY, CDR2 SYGVKD.